These T cell receptor beta chains were read from a single sample in a study of cytomegalovirus exposure and HLA in healthy donors. Using immunoSEQ multiplex PCR, the repertoire was profiled, and TCRdb retains in-frame clones only, with some absent. The data contain about 140,000 clones, about 79% of them singletons. Sequenced material: PBMCs. The receptors stem from a male donor in good health and CMV-seronegative. Each CDR3 is given with its conserved first and last residue. Each record gives: clone size, D gene, V gene, J gene, CDR3 protein, CDR3 DNA. A D gene is named only where the DNA matches it firmly. Part of the rows lack a size; the others show once, few, many or a class for expanded clones.

-	-	TRBV7-9	TRBJ1-2	CASSRFEYGYTF	TGTGCCAGCAGCCGCTTCGAGTATGGCTACACCTTC
-	-	TRBV9	TRBJ1-5	CASSVSGSSNQPQHF	TGTGCCAGCAGCGTATCGGGTAGTAGCAATCAGCCCCAGCATTTT
-	TRBD1	TRBV29-1	TRBJ2-7	CSVENQGASYEQYF	TGCAGCGTTGAGAACCAGGGGGCGTCCTACGAGCAGTACTTC
-	-	TRBV10-3	TRBJ1-1	CAISEKPHQTEKTEAFF	TGTGCCATCAGTGAGAAGCCCCATCAGACAGAGAAGACTGAAGCTTTCTTT
once	TRBD1	TRBV5-4	TRBJ1-2	CASSPGQSKINYGYTF	TGTGCCAGCAGCCCGGGACAGTCGAAGATTAACTATGGCTACACCTTC
-	-	TRBV25-1	TRBJ1-2	CATENRVGVGGGYTF	TGTGCCACCGAAAACAGGGTTGGAGTTGGTGGTGGCTACACCTTC
-	TRBD1	TRBV29-1	TRBJ1-1	CSVQGARLNTEAFF	TGCAGCGTTCAGGGGGCGCGTTTGAACACTGAAGCTTTCTTT
-	-	TRBV6-5	TRBJ1-1	CASGYSTFAEAFF	TGTGCCAGCGGTTACTCGACTTTTGCTGAAGCTTTCTTT
-	-	TRBV10-3	TRBJ1-4	CAISGGQALFF	TGTGCCATCAGTGGGGGCCAGGCCCTGTTTTTT
-	-	TRBV10-3	TRBJ2-1	CPISLSAAANNEQFF	TGTCCCATCAGTCTATCCGCGGCAGCCAACAATGAGCAGTTCTTC
-	-	TRBV5-1	TRBJ2-2	CASSLAGGQGTPLSGTGELFF	TGCGCCAGCAGCTTGGCCGGGGGGCAGGGGACCCCTCTGTCGGGCACCGGGGAGCTGTTTTTT
few	-	TRBV4-1	TRBJ1-2	CASSQESGENYGYTF	TGCGCCAGCAGCCAAGAGAGTGGAGAGAACTATGGCTACACCTTC
few	TRBD1	TRBV7-9	TRBJ1-2	CASSQGQPFYGYTF	TGTGCCAGCAGCCAGGGACAGCCCTTCTATGGCTACACCTTC
-	TRBD2	TRBV10-3	TRBJ2-1	CAISARLAGGHNEQFF	TGTGCCATCAGTGCGAGACTAGCGGGAGGCCACAATGAGCAGTTCTTC
-	-	TRBV29-1	TRBJ2-7	CSVEVSYEQYF	TGCAGCGTTGAAGTTTCCTACGAGCAGTACTTC
-	TRBD1	TRBV2	TRBJ2-7	CASRGDSYEQYF	TGTGCCAGCAGGGGGGACAGCTACGAGCAGTACTTC
-	TRBD2	TRBV7-9	TRBJ2-1	CASSLAMSSGGDEQFF	TGTGCCAGCAGCTTAGCGATGTCTAGCGGGGGCGATGAGCAGTTCTTC
-	-	TRBV5-6	TRBJ2-4	CASSRLGGALQYF	TGTGCCAGCAGTCGTCTCGGAGGGGCCCTTCAGTACTTC
-	-	TRBV2	TRBJ1-2	CASSPQETYGYTF	TGTGCCAGCAGCCCACAGGAGACCTATGGCTACACCTTC
-	TRBD2	TRBV30	TRBJ2-3	CAWIGGNTDTQYF	TGTGCCTGGATCGGGGGGAACACAGATACGCAGTATTTT
-	TRBD1	TRBV5-8	TRBJ1-5	CASSQGAVVNQPQHF	TGTGCCAGCAGCCAGGGGGCTGTGGTCAATCAGCCCCAGCATTTT
few	-	TRBV12-5	TRBJ2-7	CASGLIGAEQYF	TGTGCTAGTGGTTTGATAGGGGCTGAGCAGTACTTC
few	TRBD1	TRBV19	TRBJ1-2	CASSPGTGSGYTF	TGTGCCAGTAGTCCCGGGACAGGGTCTGGCTACACCTTC
-	-	TRBV9	TRBJ1-1	CASSVQGSDTEAFF	TGTGCCAGCAGCGTACAGGGATCGGACACTGAAGCTTTCTTT
-	TRBD1	TRBV9	TRBJ2-1	CASSATGTGRSNEQFF	TGTGCCAGCAGCGCTACCGGGACAGGACGAAGCAATGAGCAGTTCTTC
-	-	TRBV9	TRBJ1-2	CASSVSGNDYGYTF	TGTGCCAGCAGCGTGTCAGGGAACGACTATGGCTACACCTTC
-	-	TRBV9	TRBJ1-1	CASSVGNSRPEAFF	TGTGCCAGCAGCGTAGGAAACAGTCGGCCAGAAGCTTTCTTT
-	-	TRBV11-3	TRBJ2-7	CASSLGEVYEQYF	TGTGCCAGCAGCTTAGGAGAAGTCTACGAGCAGTACTTC
-	-	TRBV6-5	TRBJ2-1	CASSRTGLGNEQFF	TGTGCCAGCAGTAGGACTGGATTGGGAAATGAGCAGTTCTTC
-	-	TRBV27	TRBJ1-2	CASSLGPIPYYGYTF	TGTGCCAGCAGTTTGGGGCCGATTCCCTACTATGGCTACACCTTC
-	-	TRBV27	TRBJ2-7	CASSRRGAYEQYF	TGTGCCAGCAGCCGGAGGGGTGCCTACGAGCAGTACTTC
once	TRBD1	TRBV6-5	TRBJ1-2	CASSPDRGPWNGYTF	TGTGCCAGCAGCCCAGACAGGGGCCCATGGAATGGCTACACCTTC
few	TRBD1	TRBV29-1	TRBJ1-2	CSVAGQGRYGYPF	TGCAGCGTTGCGGGACAGGGTCGCTATGGCTACCCCTTC
-	TRBD1	TRBV19	TRBJ1-2	CASRGQGPTHGYTF	TGTGCCAGTAGGGGACAGGGGCCCACCCATGGCTACACCTTC
-	-	TRBV7-9	TRBJ1-1	CSSSFRTGEAFF	TGTTCCAGCAGCTTCAGAACAGGTGAAGCTTTCTTT
-	-	TRBV9	TRBJ2-1	CASSVEGADEQFF	TGTGCCAGCAGCGTAGAAGGGGCGGATGAGCAGTTCTTC
-	TRBD1	TRBV9	TRBJ1-1	CASSGVTGGYTEAFF	TGTGCCAGCAGCGGGGTGACAGGGGGGTACACTGAAGCTTTCTTT
-	-	TRBV6-5	TRBJ2-7	CASSPLAGSFYEQYF	TGTGCCAGCAGTCCCCTTGCCGGGAGTTTCTACGAGCAGTACTTC
-	TRBD2	TRBV5-4	TRBJ2-5	CASSPGTSGSRAQETPYF	TGTGCCAGCAGCCCCGGGACTAGCGGGAGTAGGGCGCAAGAGACCCCGTACTTC
-	-	TRBV5-4	TRBJ1-3	CASSPLPDSGNTIYF	TGTGCCAGCAGCCCCCTCCCAGACTCTGGAAACACCATATATTTT
-	TRBD1	TRBV7-9	TRBJ1-2	CASSSRQGAYYGYTF	TGTGCCAGCAGCTCTCGACAGGGGGCTTACTATGGCTACACCTTC